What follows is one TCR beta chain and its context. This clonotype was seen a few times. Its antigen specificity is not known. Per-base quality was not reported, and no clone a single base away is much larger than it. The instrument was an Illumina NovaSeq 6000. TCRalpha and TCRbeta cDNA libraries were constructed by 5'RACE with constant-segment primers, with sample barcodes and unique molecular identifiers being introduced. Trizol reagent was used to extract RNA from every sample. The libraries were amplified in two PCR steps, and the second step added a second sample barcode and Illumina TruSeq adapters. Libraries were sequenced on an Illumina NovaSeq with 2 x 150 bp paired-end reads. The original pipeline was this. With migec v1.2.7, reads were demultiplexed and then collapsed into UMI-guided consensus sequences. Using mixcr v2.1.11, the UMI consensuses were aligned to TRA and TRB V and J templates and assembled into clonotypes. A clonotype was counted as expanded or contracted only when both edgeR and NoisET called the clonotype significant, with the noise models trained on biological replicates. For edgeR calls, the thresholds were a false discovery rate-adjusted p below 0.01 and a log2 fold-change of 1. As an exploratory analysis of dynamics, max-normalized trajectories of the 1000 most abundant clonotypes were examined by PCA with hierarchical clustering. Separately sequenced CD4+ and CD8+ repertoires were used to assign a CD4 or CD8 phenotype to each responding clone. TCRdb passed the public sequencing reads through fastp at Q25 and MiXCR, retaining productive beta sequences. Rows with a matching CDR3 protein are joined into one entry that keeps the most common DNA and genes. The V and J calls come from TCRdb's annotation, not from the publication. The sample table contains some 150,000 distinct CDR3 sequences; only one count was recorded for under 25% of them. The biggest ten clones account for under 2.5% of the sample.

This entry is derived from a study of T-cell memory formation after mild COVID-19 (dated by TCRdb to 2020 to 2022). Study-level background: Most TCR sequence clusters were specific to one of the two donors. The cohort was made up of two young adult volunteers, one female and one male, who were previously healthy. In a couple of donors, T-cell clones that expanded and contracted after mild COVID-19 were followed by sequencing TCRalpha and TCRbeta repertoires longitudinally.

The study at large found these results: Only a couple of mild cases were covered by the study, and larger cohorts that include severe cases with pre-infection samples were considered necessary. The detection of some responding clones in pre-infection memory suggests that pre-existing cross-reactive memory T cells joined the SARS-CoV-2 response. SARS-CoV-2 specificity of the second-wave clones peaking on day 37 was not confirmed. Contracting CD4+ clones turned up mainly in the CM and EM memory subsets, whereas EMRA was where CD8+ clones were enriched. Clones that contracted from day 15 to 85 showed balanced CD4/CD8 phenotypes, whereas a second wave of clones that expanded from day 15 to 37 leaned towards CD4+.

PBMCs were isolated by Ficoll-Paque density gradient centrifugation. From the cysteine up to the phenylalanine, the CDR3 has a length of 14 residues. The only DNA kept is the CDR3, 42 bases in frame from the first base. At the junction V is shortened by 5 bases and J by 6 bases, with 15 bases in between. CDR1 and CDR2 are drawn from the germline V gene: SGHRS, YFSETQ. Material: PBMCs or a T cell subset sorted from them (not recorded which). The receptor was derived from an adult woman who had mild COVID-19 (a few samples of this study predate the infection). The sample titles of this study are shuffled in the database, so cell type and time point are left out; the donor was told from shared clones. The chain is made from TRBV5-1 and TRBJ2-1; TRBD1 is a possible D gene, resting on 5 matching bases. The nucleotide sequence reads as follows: TGCGCCAGCAGAATCTTCCCAGGGCCCAATGAGCAGTTCTTC. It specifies CASRIFPGPNEQFF.